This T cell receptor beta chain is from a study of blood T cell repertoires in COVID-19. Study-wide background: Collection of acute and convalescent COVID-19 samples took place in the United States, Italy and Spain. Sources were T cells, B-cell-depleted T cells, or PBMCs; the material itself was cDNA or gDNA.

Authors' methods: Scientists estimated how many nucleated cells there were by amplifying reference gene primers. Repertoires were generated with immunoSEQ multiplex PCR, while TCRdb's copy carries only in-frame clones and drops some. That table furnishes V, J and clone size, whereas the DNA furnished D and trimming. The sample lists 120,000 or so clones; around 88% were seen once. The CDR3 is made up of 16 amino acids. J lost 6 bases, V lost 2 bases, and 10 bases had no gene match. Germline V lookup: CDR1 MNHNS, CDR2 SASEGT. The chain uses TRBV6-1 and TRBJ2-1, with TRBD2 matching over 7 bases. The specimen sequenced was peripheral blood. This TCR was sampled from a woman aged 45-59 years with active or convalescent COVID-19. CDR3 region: CASSERASGTLNEQFF. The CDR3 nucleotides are TGTGCCAGCAGTGAAAGGGCTAGCGGAACCCTCAATGAGCAGTTCTTC.